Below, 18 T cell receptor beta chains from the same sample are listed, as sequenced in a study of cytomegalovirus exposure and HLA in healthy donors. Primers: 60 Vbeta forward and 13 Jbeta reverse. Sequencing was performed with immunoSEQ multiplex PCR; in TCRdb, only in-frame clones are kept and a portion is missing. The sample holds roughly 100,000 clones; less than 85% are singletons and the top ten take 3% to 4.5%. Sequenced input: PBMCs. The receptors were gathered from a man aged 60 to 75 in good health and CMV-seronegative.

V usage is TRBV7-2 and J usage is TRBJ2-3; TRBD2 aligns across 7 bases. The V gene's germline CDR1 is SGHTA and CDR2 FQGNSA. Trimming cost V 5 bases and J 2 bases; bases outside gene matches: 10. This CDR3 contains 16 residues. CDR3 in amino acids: CASSQFAGVVTDTQYF. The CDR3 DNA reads TGTGCCAGCAGCCAATTCGCGGGGGTTGTCACAGATACGCAGTATTTT.

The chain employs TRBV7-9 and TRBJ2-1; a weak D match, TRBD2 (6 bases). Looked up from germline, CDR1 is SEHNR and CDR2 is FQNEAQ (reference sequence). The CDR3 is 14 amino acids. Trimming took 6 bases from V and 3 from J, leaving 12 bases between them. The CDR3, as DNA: TGTGCCAGCAGGGACTACCGAGACTACAATGAGCAGTTCTTC. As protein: CASRDYRDYNEQFF.

The CDR3 loop reads CAISMQGIAGGETQYF. In nucleotides, the CDR3 is TGTGCCATCAGTATGCAGGGTATCGCCGGGGGGGAGACCCAGTACTTC. The chain is built from TRBV10-3 and TRBJ2-5; TRBD2 matches 7 bases. CDR1 is ENHRY, CDR2 SYGVKD, per germline. With V trimmed by 5 bases and J by 5 bases, 14 bases remained unmatched. The CDR3 contains 16 residues.

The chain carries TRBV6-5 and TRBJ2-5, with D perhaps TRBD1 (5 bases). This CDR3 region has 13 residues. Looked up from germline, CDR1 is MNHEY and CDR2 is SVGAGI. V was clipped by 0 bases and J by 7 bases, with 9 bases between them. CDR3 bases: TGTGCCAGCAGTTACTCGTCCCAGGGGACCCAGTACTTC. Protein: CASSYSSQGTQYF.

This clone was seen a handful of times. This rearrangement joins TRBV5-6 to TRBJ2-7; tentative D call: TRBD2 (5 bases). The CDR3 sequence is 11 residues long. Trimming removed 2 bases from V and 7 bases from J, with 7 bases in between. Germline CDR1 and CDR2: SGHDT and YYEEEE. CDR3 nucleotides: TGTGCCAGCAGCTTTCGGGGAGAGCAGTACGTC. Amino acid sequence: CASSFRGEQYV.

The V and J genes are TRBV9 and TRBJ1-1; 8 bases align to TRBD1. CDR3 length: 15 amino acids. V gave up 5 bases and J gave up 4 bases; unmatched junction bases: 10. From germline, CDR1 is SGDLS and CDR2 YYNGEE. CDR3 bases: TGTGCCAGCAGGGCTGGGACAGGCGGTTTCACTGAAGCTTTCTTT. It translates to CASRAGTGGFTEAFF.

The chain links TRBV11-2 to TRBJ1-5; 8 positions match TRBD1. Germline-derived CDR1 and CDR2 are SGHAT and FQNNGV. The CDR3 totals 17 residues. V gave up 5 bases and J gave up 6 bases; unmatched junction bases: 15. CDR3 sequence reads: CASSQDLDRGKGQPQHF. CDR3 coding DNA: TGTGCCAGCAGCCAGGACCTCGACAGGGGTAAAGGTCAGCCCCAGCATTTT. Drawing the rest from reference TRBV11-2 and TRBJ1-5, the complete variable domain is EAGVAQSPRYKIIEKRQSVAFWCNPISGHATLYWYQQILGQGPKLLIQFQNNGVVDDSQLPKDRFSAERLKGVDSTLKIQPAKLEDSAVYLCASSQDLDRGKGQPQHFGDGTRLSIL.

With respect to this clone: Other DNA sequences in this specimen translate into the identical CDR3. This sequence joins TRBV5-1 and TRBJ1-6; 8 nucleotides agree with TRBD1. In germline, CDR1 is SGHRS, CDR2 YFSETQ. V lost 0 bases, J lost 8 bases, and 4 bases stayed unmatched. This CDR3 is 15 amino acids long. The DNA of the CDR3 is TGCGCCAGCAGCTTGGAAGGACAGGGAGATTCACCCCTCCACTTT. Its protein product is CASSLEGQGDSPLHF.

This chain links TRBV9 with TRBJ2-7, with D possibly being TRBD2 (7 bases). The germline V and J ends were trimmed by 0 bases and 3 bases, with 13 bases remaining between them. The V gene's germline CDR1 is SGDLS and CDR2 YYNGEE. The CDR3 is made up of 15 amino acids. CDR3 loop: CASSVGGEGVYEQYF. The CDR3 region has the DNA TGTGCCAGCAGCGTAGGAGGGGAGGGGGTCTACGAGCAGTACTTC.

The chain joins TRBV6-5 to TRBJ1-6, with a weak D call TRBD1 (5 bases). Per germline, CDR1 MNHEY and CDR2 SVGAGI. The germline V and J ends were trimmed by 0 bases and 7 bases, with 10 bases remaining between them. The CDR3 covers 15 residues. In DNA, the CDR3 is TGTGCCAGCAGTTACTCAGACAGACCCAATTCACCCCTCCACTTT. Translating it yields CASSYSDRPNSPLHF.

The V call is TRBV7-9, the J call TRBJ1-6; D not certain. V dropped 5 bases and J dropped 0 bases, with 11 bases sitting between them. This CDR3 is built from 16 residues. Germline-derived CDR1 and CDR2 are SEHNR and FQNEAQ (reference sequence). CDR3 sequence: CASSARVSSYNSPLHF. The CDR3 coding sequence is TGTGCCAGCAGCGCCCGGGTCAGCTCCTATAATTCACCCCTCCACTTT.

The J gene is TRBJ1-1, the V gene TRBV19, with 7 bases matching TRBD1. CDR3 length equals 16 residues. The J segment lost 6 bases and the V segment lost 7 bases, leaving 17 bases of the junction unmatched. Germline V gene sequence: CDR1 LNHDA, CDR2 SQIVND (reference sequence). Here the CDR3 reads CASTLFTGDPKAEAFF. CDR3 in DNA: TGTGCCAGTACCCTTTTTACAGGGGACCCGAAGGCTGAAGCTTTCTTT.

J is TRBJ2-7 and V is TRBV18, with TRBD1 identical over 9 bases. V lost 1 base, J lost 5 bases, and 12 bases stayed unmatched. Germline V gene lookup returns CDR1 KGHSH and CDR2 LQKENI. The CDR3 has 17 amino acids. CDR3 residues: CASSPLLQGAVGNEQYF. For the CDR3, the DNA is TGTGCCAGCTCACCACTCTTACAGGGGGCGGTAGGAAACGAGCAGTACTTC. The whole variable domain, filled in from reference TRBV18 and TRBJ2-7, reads NAGVMQNPRHLVRRRGQEARLRCSPMKGHSHVYWYRQLPEEGLKFMVYLQKENIIDESGMPKERFSAEFPKEGPSILRIQQVVRGDSAAYFCASSPLLQGAVGNEQYFGPGTRLTVT.

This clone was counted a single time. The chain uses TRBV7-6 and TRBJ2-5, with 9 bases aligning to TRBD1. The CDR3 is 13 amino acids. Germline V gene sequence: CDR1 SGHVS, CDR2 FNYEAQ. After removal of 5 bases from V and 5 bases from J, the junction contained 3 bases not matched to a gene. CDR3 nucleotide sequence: TGTGCCAGCAGCGGACAGGGGTACGAGACCCAGTACTTC. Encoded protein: CASSGQGYETQYF. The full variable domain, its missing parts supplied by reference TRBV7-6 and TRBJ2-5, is GAGVSQSPRYKVTKRGQDVALRCDPISGHVSLYWYRQALGQGPEFLTYFNYEAQQDKSGLPNDRFSAERPEGSISTLTIQRTEQRDSAMYRCASSGQGYETQYFGPGTRLLVL.

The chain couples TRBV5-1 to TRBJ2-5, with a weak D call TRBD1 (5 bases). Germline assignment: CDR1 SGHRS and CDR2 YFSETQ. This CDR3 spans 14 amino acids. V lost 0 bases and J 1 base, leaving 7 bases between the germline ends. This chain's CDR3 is CASSLVGPQETQYF. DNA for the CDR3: TGCGCCAGCAGCTTGGTGGGGCCCCAAGAGACCCAGTACTTC. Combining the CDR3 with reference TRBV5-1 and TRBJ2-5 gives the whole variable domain KAGVTQTPRYLIKTRGQQVTLSCSPISGHRSVSWYQQTPGQGLQFLFEYFSETQRNKGNFPGRFSGRQFSNSRSEMNVSTLELGDSALYLCASSLVGPQETQYFGPGTRLLVL.

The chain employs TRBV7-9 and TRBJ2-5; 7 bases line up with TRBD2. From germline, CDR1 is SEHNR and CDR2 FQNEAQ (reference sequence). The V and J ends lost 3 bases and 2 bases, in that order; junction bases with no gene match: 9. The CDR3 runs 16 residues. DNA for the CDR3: TGTGCCAGCAGCTTTCGCCTAGCGGAGAATCAAGAGACCCAGTACTTC. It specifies CASSFRLAENQETQYF.

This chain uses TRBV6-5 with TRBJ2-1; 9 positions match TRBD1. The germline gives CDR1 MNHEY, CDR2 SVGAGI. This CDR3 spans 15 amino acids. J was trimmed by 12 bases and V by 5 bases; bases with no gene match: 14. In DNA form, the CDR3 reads TGTGCCAGCAGTAAAACCGGGACAGGGCTATCCTGGCAGTTCTTC. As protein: CASSKTGTGLSWQFF.

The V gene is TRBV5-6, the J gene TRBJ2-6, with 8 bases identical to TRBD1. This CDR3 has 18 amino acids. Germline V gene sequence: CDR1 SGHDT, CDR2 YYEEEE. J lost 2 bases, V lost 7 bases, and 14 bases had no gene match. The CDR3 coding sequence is TGTGCCAGCCAAGATTTCGGCGCAGGGGGCACTGGGGCCAACGTCCTGACTTTC. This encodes CASQDFGAGGTGANVLTF.